This T cell receptor beta chain was captured in a study of blood T cell repertoires in COVID-19. Study summary: The United States, Italy and Spain supplied acute and convalescent COVID-19 samples.

Sequencing was performed with immunoSEQ multiplex PCR; in TCRdb, only in-frame clones are kept and a portion is missing. The table has 150,000 or so clones, around 80% seen once. By share, this clone counts as medium-sized. Trimming removed 4 bases from V and 7 bases from J; junction bases left unmatched: 8. CDR3 length: 14 amino acids. The germline CDR1 and CDR2 sequences are SGHNT and YYREEE (reference sequence). The J gene is TRBJ2-1, the V gene TRBV5-4, with 7 nucleotides matching TRBD1. Sequenced sample: peripheral blood. The sequence came from a man in his 60s with active or convalescent COVID-19. As DNA, the CDR3 is TGTGCCAGCAGCCCAAAGGGGGCGCTAAATGAGCAGTTCTTC. Protein: CASSPKGALNEQFF.